Reported below is one TCR beta chain. What it recognizes is unknown. These data belong to a study of cytomegalovirus exposure and HLA in healthy donors. The CDR3 length is 14 residues. Germline V gene data show CDR1 as SGHRS and CDR2 as YFSETQ. Trimming cost V 4 bases and J 8 bases; bases outside gene matches: 1. Study outcomes and limitations: There were some public TCRs occurring in many donors, but most TCR sequences were rare.

In the PCR, 60 Vbeta and 13 Jbeta primers were used. The repertoire was sequenced with immunoSEQ multiplex PCR; TCRdb's copy has only in-frame clones and lacks some. The data show about 160,000 clones, 70% to 80% seen once. The V call is TRBV5-1, the J call TRBJ1-6, with TRBD1 matching over 12 bases. Sequencing was performed on PBMCs. The receptor comes from a man between 45 and 60 years old in good health and CMV-seropositive. The CDR3 loop is CASSRDRGHSPLHF. The DNA for the CDR3 is TGCGCCAGCAGCCGGGACAGGGGGCATTCACCCCTCCACTTT.